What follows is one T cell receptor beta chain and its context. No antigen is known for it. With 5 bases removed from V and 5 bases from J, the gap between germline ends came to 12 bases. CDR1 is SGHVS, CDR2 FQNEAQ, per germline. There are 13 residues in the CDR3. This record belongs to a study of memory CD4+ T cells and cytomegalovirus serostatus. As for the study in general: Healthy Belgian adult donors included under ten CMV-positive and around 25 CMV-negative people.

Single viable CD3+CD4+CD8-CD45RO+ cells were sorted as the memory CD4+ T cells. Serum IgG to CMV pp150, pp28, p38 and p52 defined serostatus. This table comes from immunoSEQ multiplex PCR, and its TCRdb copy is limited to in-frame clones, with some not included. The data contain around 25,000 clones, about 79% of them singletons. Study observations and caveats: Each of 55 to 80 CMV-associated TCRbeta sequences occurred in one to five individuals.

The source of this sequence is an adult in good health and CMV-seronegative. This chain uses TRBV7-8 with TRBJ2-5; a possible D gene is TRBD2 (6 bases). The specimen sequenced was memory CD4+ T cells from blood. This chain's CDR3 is CASSQGTVETQYF. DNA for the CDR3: TGTGCCAGCAGCCAAGGGACTGTGGAGACCCAGTACTTC. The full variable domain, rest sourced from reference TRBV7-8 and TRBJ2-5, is GAGVSQSPRYKVAKRGQDVALRCDPISGHVSLFWYQQALGQGPEFLTYFQNEAQLDKSGLPSDRFFAERPEGSVSTLKIQRTQQEDSAVYLCASSQGTVETQYFGPGTRLLVL.